The rows below give T cell receptor beta chains drawn from one sample of a study of CD8 T cells in ankylosing spondylitis. TCRdb analysed the 5' RACE reads with MiXCR anew, one entry per CDR3 protein. The sample lists some 140,000 distinct CDR3 sequences; roughly 6.6% were seen once. Source material: blood, either unsorted or a sorted T cell fraction (not recorded which). These receptors all stem from a female donor with ankylosing spondylitis or in good health (not recorded which). The CDR3 runs from the conserved cysteine through the conserved F or W. The D gene is left open where the match is weak. Rows may omit the clone size; those that give it use once, few, many or a size class.

v_gene	d_gene	j_gene	len	abundance	CDR3nt	CDR3aa
TRBV13	TRBD2	TRBJ2-3	19	few	TGTGCCAGCAGCTCTAGGACTAGCGGGGGGGCCATCGGCACAGATACGCAGTATTTT	CASSSRTSGGAIGTDTQYF
TRBV18	.	TRBJ1-2	13	.	TGTGCCAGCTCAGCCACCATAGGGGATGGCTACACCTTC	CASSATIGDGYTF
TRBV7-2	.	TRBJ1-2	15	few	TGTGCCAGCAGCCACGGGGAACGGACGAACTATGGCTACACCTTC	CASSHGERTNYGYTF
TRBV3-1	TRBD2	TRBJ2-1	19	many	TGTGCCAGCAGCCAACAGACTAGCGGGGGGGCGACAGGGGTCAATGAGCAGTTCTTC	CASSQQTSGGATGVNEQFF
TRBV5-6	TRBD1	TRBJ1-2	15	many	TGTGCCAGCAGCCCCCCGGGACAGCAAAACTATGGCTACACCTTC	CASSPPGQQNYGYTF
TRBV5-5	TRBD1	TRBJ1-2	16	.	TGTGCCAGCAGCTGGACCGGGACAGGGCTTAGCTATGGCTACACCTTC	CASSWTGTGLSYGYTF
TRBV4-1	.	TRBJ2-1	14	many	TGCGCCAGCAGCCACGTAGGGGGGAGGGATGAGCAGTTCTTC	CASSHVGGRDEQFF
TRBV6-1	.	TRBJ2-6	15	many	TGTGCCACCTCGATGAAAGCTGGAGGGGCCAACGTCCTGACTTTC	CATSMKAGGANVLTF
TRBV6-2/TRBV6-3	.	TRBJ1-5	20	many	TGTGCCAGCAGTTTCCGCTCCCTGACAGGTTTGACGGGGGGCAATCAGCCCCAGCATTTT	CASSFRSLTGLTGGNQPQHF
TRBV11-2	.	TRBJ2-3	16	many	TGTGCCAGCAGCTTAGCAGAAAGGGGGGCCGGAGATACGCAGTATTTT	CASSLAERGAGDTQYF
TRBV7-9	.	TRBJ2-1	14	many	TGTGCCAGCAGCCGACAGAGAGGAGTCAATGAGCAGTTCTTC	CASSRQRGVNEQFF
TRBV4-3	.	TRBJ1-5	15	many	TGCGCCAGCAGCCAAAGGTCGGGAGGCAATCAGCCCCAGCATTTT	CASSQRSGGNQPQHF
TRBV24-1	.	TRBJ1-1	13	.	TGTGCCACCAGTGATGCAGGGGCCGATCGAGCTTTCTTT	CATSDAGADRAFF
TRBV5-1	TRBD2	TRBJ2-1	16	many	TGCGCCAGCAGGTCTGAGCTAGCGGGGGGGCTATATGAGCAGTTCTTC	CASRSELAGGLYEQFF
TRBV19	TRBD1	TRBJ2-1	14	.	TGTGCCAGTCGGGGGACAGGGGCCTACAATGAGCAGTTCTTC	CASRGTGAYNEQFF
TRBV3-1	.	TRBJ2-1	17	.	TGTGCCACCAGCAAGCAGGGCAGGGGAGAGGTCTACAATGAGCAGTTCTTC	CATSKQGRGEVYNEQFF
TRBV5-1	.	TRBJ1-4	14	many	TGCGCCAGCAGCTTGCTGGGGATAAGTGAAAAACTGTTTTTT	CASSLLGISEKLFF
TRBV5-4	.	TRBJ1-1	13	many	TGTGCCAGCAGCCCCGGTCCCAACACTGAAGCTTTCTTT	CASSPGPNTEAFF
TRBV29-1	.	TRBJ2-7	12	many	TGCAGCGTTGTAGAGGGTGTTCACGAGCAGTACTTC	CSVVEGVHEQYF
TRBV24-1	.	TRBJ2-2	15	many	TGTGCCACCAATACAGGCAGGGCGAACACCGGGGAGCTGTTTTTT	CATNTGRANTGELFF
TRBV11-2	.	TRBJ2-5	14	many	TGTGCCAGCAGCTTACTGGGGCACCAAGAGACCCAGTACTTC	CASSLLGHQETQYF
TRBV5-1	.	TRBJ1-6	14	many	TGCGCCAGCAGCCCAAGGACAGCCAATTCACCCCTCCACTTT	CASSPRTANSPLHF
TRBV12-3/TRBV12-4	TRBD2	TRBJ2-3	16	many	TGTGCCAGCAGTTTTAGCCCGGGGGGTGCCACAGATACGCAGTATTTT	CASSFSPGGATDTQYF
TRBV7-9	.	TRBJ2-2	14	few	TGTGCCAGCAGCCTTAAAGGACACACCGGGGAGCTGTTTTTT	CASSLKGHTGELFF
TRBV7-7	TRBD2	TRBJ2-2	15	many	TGTGCTAGCAGCCCGAGCGGGGGGGCCACCGGGGAGCTGTTTTTT	CASSPSGGATGELFF
TRBV24-1	.	TRBJ2-1	17	many	TGTGCCACCAGTGACCCTTTTTTACCGGGGGCGGGGAATGAGCAGTTCTTC	CATSDPFLPGAGNEQFF
TRBV2	.	TRBJ1-3	14	many	TGTGCCAGCGGACACCTAACCTCTGGAAACACCATATATTTT	CASGHLTSGNTIYF
TRBV21-1	.	TRBJ1-1	9	many	TGTGCCAGCAGCCTGGGAGCTTTCTTT	CASSLGAFF
TRBV6-5	.	TRBJ1-4	16	many	TGTGCCAGCAGTTACCAGACAGGTTCGGGTAATGAAAAACTGTTTTTT	CASSYQTGSGNEKLFF
TRBV7-9	.	TRBJ2-6	13	.	TGTGCCAGCAGCTTCGTGGGGGCCAACGTCCTGACTTTC	CASSFVGANVLTF
TRBV10-3	.	TRBJ2-1	13	many	TGTGCCATCAGGGGGACTGACTACAATGAGCAGTTCTTC	CAIRGTDYNEQFF
TRBV27	TRBD2	TRBJ2-2	16	many	TGTGCCAGCAGTTCCCCTCTAGCGGGGGGGCCCGGGGAGCTGTTTTTT	CASSSPLAGGPGELFF
TRBV7-2	.	TRBJ2-5	15	many	TGTGCCAGCAGCTTAGATGGGGGGACCCAAGAGACCCAGTACTTC	CASSLDGGTQETQYF
TRBV25-1	.	TRBJ1-3	17	many	TGTGCCAGCAGTGATCCTGGACAGCCAAACTCTGGAAACACCATATATTTT	CASSDPGQPNSGNTIYF
TRBV5-1	TRBD2	TRBJ2-1	16	many	TGCGCCAGCAGCTTGTTTTCGGGGGGGGCTTTTATTGAGCAGTTCTTC	CASSLFSGGAFIEQFF
TRBV7-2	TRBD1	TRBJ2-7	14	many	TGTGCCAGCAGCTTTCAAGGGGGCGGCTACGAGCAGTACTTC	CASSFQGGGYEQYF
TRBV6-1	.	TRBJ2-1	13	many	TGTGCCAGCACAAGAGCGGCCTACAATGAGCAGTTCTTC	CASTRAAYNEQFF
TRBV5-1	TRBD1	TRBJ1-2	16	many	TGCGCCAGCAGCTTGGGAGTCGGGACAGAAAGTAGCGGCTACACCTTC	CASSLGVGTESSGYTF
TRBV6-5	.	TRBJ2-1	17	.	TGTGCCAGCAGTTCCCTCGTGAGGGCCAGCTCCTACAATGAGCAGTTCTTC	CASSSLVRASSYNEQFF
TRBV4-3	.	TRBJ2-6	16	.	TGCGCCAGCAGCCAAGAACAGCTCTCTGGGGCCAACGTCCTGACTTTC	CASSQEQLSGANVLTF
TRBV7-8	TRBD2	TRBJ2-7	17	few	TGTGCCAGCAGCTTAGAGACTAGCGGGGCGAGCTCCTACGAGCAGTACTTC	CASSLETSGASSYEQYF
TRBV28	TRBD2	TRBJ2-1	14	many	TGTGCCAGCACGACAGCGGGGGGGTACAATGAGCAGTTCTTC	CASTTAGGYNEQFF
TRBV5-1	TRBD2	TRBJ2-7	14	many	TGCGCCAGCAGCACCACCGGGGGGTCCTACGAGCAGTACTTC	CASSTTGGSYEQYF
TRBV5-1	.	TRBJ1-4	12	many	TGCGCCAGCAGCTTGGATAATGAAAAACTGTTTTTT	CASSLDNEKLFF
TRBV29-1	.	TRBJ1-1	12	.	TGCAGCGCCCGGACAGCAAACACTGAAGCTTTCTTT	CSARTANTEAFF
TRBV5-1	.	TRBJ1-3	16	many	TGCGCCAGCAGCTTGGCCGGGCCTGACCGAAGTAACACCATATATTTT	CASSLAGPDRSNTIYF
TRBV30	TRBD1	TRBJ1-1	14	.	TGTGCCTGTCGTGGCTGGACAGGGGACGCTGAAGCTTTCTTT	CACRGWTGDAEAFF
TRBV5-1	TRBD1	TRBJ2-5	15	many	TGCGCCAGCAGCTCGAAAACCAGGGGGCAAGAGACCCAGTACTTC	CASSSKTRGQETQYF
TRBV2	.	TRBJ2-1	14	many	TGTGCCAGCAGCATCACGTCCTCCTACAATGAGCAGTTCTTC	CASSITSSYNEQFF
TRBV19	.	TRBJ1-5	15	many	TGTGCCAGTAACCCGGGACGGGGGGAGCGTCAGCCCCAGCATTTT	CASNPGRGERQPQHF
TRBV9	.	TRBJ1-2	10	many	TGTGCCAGCAGTAGTCATGGCTACACCTTC	CASSSHGYTF
TRBV20-1	.	TRBJ1-5	12	many	TGCAGTGCTAGAGATCGGCGCCAGGCCCAGCATTTT	CSARDRRQAQHF
TRBV6-2/TRBV6-3	.	TRBJ2-7	12	many	TGTGCCAGCACGGGACCGCGATACGAGCAGTACTTC	CASTGPRYEQYF